Listed here are 3 T cell receptor beta chains from one sample, sequenced in a study of blood T cell repertoires in COVID-19. The protocol was immunoSEQ multiplex PCR, while the TCRdb copy is restricted to in-frame clones and leaves out a portion. Of hundreds of thousands of clones listed, nearly 90% are singletons. Sample: peripheral blood. All receptors come from a woman in her forties with COVID-19, enrolled during active disease.

On this clone itself: The junction shows a germline mismatch at one end, possibly a read error. This rearrangement joins TRBV7-7 to TRBJ2-1; D is unclear. The germline V gene encodes CDR1 SSHAT and CDR2 FNYEAQ (reference sequence). CDR3 length equals 15 residues. The CDR3 DNA is TGTGCTAGCAGCCTCGACAAAACAACCTACAATGAGCAGTTCTTC. It codes for CASSLDKTTYNEQFF.

The gene calls are TRBV3-1 (or the pseudogene TRBV3-2) and TRBJ1-2, with 8 bases that match TRBD1. Looked up from germline, CDR1 is LGHDT and CDR2 is YNNKEL (reference sequence). The CDR3 sequence is 15 residues long. With V trimmed by 5 bases and J by 1 base, 6 bases remained unmatched. The CDR3 bases are TGTGCCAGCAGCACAGGGGGAAACCTTAACTATGGCTACACCTTC. It specifies CASSTGGNLNYGYTF.

V and J are TRBV9 and TRBJ2-3; the D gene is possibly TRBD2 (6 bases). Trimming shortened V by 2 bases and J by 0 bases, and 7 bases separated the two germline ends. Germline values: CDR1 SGDLS, CDR2 YYNGEE. CDR3 size: 14 residues. CDR3 in DNA: TGTGCCAGCAGCGTGAGCGGGAGCACAGATACGCAGTATTTT. Protein sequence: CASSVSGSTDTQYF.